The 25 T cell receptor beta chains listed next were all sequenced from one sample in a study of T cell changes during pregnancy in multiple sclerosis. Assay used: immunoSEQ multiplex PCR; TCRdb lists only in-frame clones, some missing. This sample has around 30,000 clones, with about 87% found just once. The sequencing used CD8+ T cells from peripheral blood mononuclear cells, collected in the third trimester of pregnancy. The origin of the receptors is a female donor with multiple sclerosis, enrolled in a pregnancy study.

The chain employs TRBV11-2 and TRBJ1-1; D may be TRBD1 (5 bases). Germline values: CDR1 SGHAT, CDR2 FQNNGV. V shed 1 base and J shed 0 bases, with 6 bases lying between them. The CDR3 extends over 14 amino acids. The CDR3 DNA sequence: TGTGCCAGCAGCTTAGGGGGGGTGAACACTGAAGCTTTCTTT. Its translation is CASSLGGVNTEAFF.

The rearrangement uses TRBV27 and TRBJ1-1; D may be TRBD1 (5 bases). The V end lost 3 bases, the J end lost 8 bases, and 13 bases lay between the germline ends. Germline loops: CDR1 MNHEY, CDR2 SMNVEV (reference sequence). CDR3 length equals 13 residues. CDR3 region: CASSFSRAQEAFF. The CDR3 DNA follows: TGTGCCAGCAGTTTTAGCAGGGCCCAGGAAGCTTTCTTT.

V and J are TRBV5-5 and TRBJ1-5; unclear D gene. V was clipped by 2 bases and J by 3 bases, with 9 bases between them. The germline V gene encodes CDR1 SGHKS and CDR2 YYEKEE (reference sequence). This CDR3 is built from 14 residues. The CDR3 sequence is CASSFDYLNQPQHF. The CDR3 bases are TGTGCCAGCAGCTTCGACTACCTCAATCAGCCCCAGCATTTT.

V usage is TRBV7-2 and J usage is TRBJ1-5, with D perhaps matching TRBD1 (6 bases). CDR3 size: 15 residues. Germline lookup yields CDR1 SGHTA and CDR2 FQGNSA. Trimming removed 2 bases from V and 2 bases from J, with 10 bases in between. The CDR3 DNA reads TGTGCCAGCAGCTTAATAGGGGGGGGCAATCAGCCCCAGCATTTT. Residues: CASSLIGGGNQPQHF.

The genes are TRBV7-8 and TRBJ2-5; TRBD2 matches 9 bases. CDR3 length: 16 amino acids. Germline CDR1 and CDR2: SGHVS and FQNEAQ. Trimming cost V 2 bases and J 5 bases; bases outside gene matches: 9. CDR3 sequence (DNA): TGTGCCAGCAGCTTAAGACTAGCGGCCAGCGGGGAGACCCAGTACTTC. Residues: CASSLRLAASGETQYF.

The V gene is TRBV7-8, the J gene TRBJ2-5, with a possible D match to TRBD2 (6 bases). Germline V lookup: CDR1 SGHVS, CDR2 FQNEAQ. V lost 3 bases to trimming and J lost 5 bases, with 13 bases between them. The CDR3 runs 14 residues. The CDR3 protein is CASSFAQGGETQYF. CDR3 nucleotide sequence: TGTGCCAGCAGCTTCGCCCAGGGAGGTGAGACCCAGTACTTC. Full variable domain (remainder filled in from reference TRBV7-8 and TRBJ2-5): GAGVSQSPRYKVAKRGQDVALRCDPISGHVSLFWYQQALGQGPEFLTYFQNEAQLDKSGLPSDRFFAERPEGSVSTLKIQRTQQEDSAVYLCASSFAQGGETQYFGPGTRLLVL.

The J gene is TRBJ1-2, the V gene TRBV27; D is perhaps TRBD1 (5 bases). The CDR3 is 16 amino acids. Germline CDR1 reads MNHEY; CDR2 reads SMNVEV (reference sequence). V lost 1 base and J lost 4, with 16 bases in between. The CDR3 DNA reads as TGTGCCAGCAGTTTATACTCGGGGGGATCCCTCTATGGCTACACCTTC. The encoded protein is CASSLYSGGSLYGYTF.

The chain has TRBV19 and TRBJ2-7; 9 nucleotides agree with TRBD1. The V gene end was trimmed by 3 bases and the J gene end by 5 bases; junction bases not matched to a gene: 11. This CDR3 has 16 amino acids. CDR1 and CDR2 (germline): LNHDA, SQIVND (reference sequence). CDR3 sequence reads: CASSMVRTGVYDEQYF. CDR3 bases: TGTGCCAGTAGTATGGTTCGGACAGGGGTATACGACGAGCAGTACTTC.

The chain uses TRBV7-8 and TRBJ2-1, with 11 nucleotides matching TRBD2. V lost 4 bases to trimming and J lost 2 bases; unmatched junction nucleotides: 7. In germline, CDR1 is SGHVS, CDR2 FQNEAQ. The CDR3 is 17 residues long. This CDR3 is CASSSIRLAGTYNEQFF. CDR3 nucleotides: TGTGCCAGCAGCTCAATACGACTAGCGGGGACCTACAATGAGCAGTTCTTC.

The CDR3 region has the DNA TGTGCCAGCAGCGGGAACGACGGACACCACAATGAGCAGTTCTTC. Protein sequence: CASSGNDGHHNEQFF. This sequence joins TRBV5-4 and TRBJ2-1, with D possibly matching TRBD1 (5 bases). The CDR3 sequence is 15 residues long. The germline CDR1 and CDR2 sequences are SGHNT and YYREEE (reference sequence). V was shortened by 4 bases and J by 5 bases, with 16 bases between the two germline ends.

There are a few counts of this clone. V is TRBV7-2 and J is TRBJ2-7; D gene ambiguous. Between the trimmed V and J ends, which lost 5 bases and 4 bases, there was a span of 9 bases. There are 12 residues in the CDR3. CDR1 is SGHTA, CDR2 FQGNSA, per germline. The CDR3 DNA is TGTGCCAGCAGCACCAACGGGTACGAGCAGTACTTC. This gives the protein CASSTNGYEQYF.

By share, this clone ranks as medium-sized. The genes are TRBV19 and TRBJ2-7, with TRBD2 identical over 7 bases. There are 13 residues in the CDR3. The ends lost 3 bases at V and 3 bases at J; junction bases unmatched: 2. Germline loops: CDR1 LNHDA, CDR2 SQIVND (reference sequence). This chain's CDR3 is CASSIGEGYEQYF. The DNA for the CDR3 is TGTGCCAGTAGTATCGGGGAGGGCTACGAGCAGTACTTC.

V is TRBV27 and J is TRBJ2-1, with 10 bases fitting TRBD2. The CDR3 loop spans 15 amino acids. Germline V gene data show CDR1 as MNHEY and CDR2 as SMNVEV (reference sequence). Trimming removed 5 bases from V and 2 bases from J; junction bases left unmatched: 3. CDR3 nucleotide sequence: TGTGCCAGCAGTACTAGCGGGGTAACCTACAATGAGCAGTTCTTC. Protein sequence: CASSTSGVTYNEQFF.

DNA for the CDR3: TGTGCCAGCAGTGAGGGGACCGACTCAGGGGGTTTCCACTTT. Translation gives CASSEGTDSGGFHF. This rearrangement joins TRBV6-1 to TRBJ1-6; 7 bases agree with TRBD1. Germline loops: CDR1 MNHNS, CDR2 SASEGT. The trim removed 3 bases at V and 17 bases at J, leaving 13 bases unmatched. The CDR3 has 14 residues.

The DNA of the CDR3 is TGTGCCAGCAGCAAAGCGCCTGCGCGGGGGGGCACAGATACGCAGTATTTT. Its protein product is CASSKAPARGGTDTQYF. V is TRBV21-1 and J is TRBJ2-3; the table calls TRBD2, which could not be checked here. TRBV21-1 is given as a pseudogene. This CDR3 has 17 residues.

The chain couples TRBV6-6 to TRBJ2-7; possibly TRBD1 for D (5 bases). V was trimmed by 8 bases and J by 5 bases, leaving 16 bases between them. Germline CDR1 MNHNY, CDR2 SVGAGI (reference sequence). The CDR3 totals 13 residues. CDR3 sequence: CASHQGIIDEQYF. The CDR3 DNA sequence: TGTGCCAGCCATCAGGGTATTATCGACGAGCAGTACTTC.

The genes are TRBV5-6 and TRBJ1-1; maybe TRBD1 (5 bases). Germline loops: CDR1 SGHDT, CDR2 YYEEEE. With 3 bases removed from V and 0 bases from J, the gap between germline ends came to 9 bases. This CDR3 is 14 amino acids long. CDR3 loop: CASSYPRVNTEAFF. DNA for the CDR3: TGTGCCAGCAGCTATCCCAGGGTGAACACTGAAGCTTTCTTT.

V and J are TRBV27 and TRBJ1-2, with D possibly TRBD1 on 6 matching bases. Per the germline V gene, CDR1 is MNHEY and CDR2 is SMNVEV (reference sequence). The CDR3 length is 14 residues. V shed 2 bases and J shed 5 bases, with 12 bases lying between them. The CDR3 DNA reads TGTGCCAGCAGTTTAGGGATACAGGGATATGGCTACACCTTC. Protein: CASSLGIQGYGYTF.

The genes are TRBV30 and TRBJ1-2; no firm D call. Trimming pared 1 base from V and 3 bases from J, leaving 6 bases between. The CDR3 runs to 12 residues. CDR1 is GTSNPN, CDR2 SVGIG, per germline (reference sequence). The CDR3 is CAWSALDYGYTF. The CDR3 nucleotides are TGTGCCTGGAGTGCACTGGACTATGGCTACACCTTC.

This clone was seen only once. This rearrangement joins TRBV6-1 to TRBJ2-1, with 10 positions matching TRBD2. The V segment lost 8 bases and the J segment 3 bases; nucleotides outside the gene matches: 7. Germline V gene sequence: CDR1 MNHNS, CDR2 SASEGT. CDR3 length: 15 residues. Written as DNA, the CDR3 is TGTGCCAGCGGAGACCTAGCGGGGGACTACAATGAGCAGTTCTTC. Encoded protein: CASGDLAGDYNEQFF.

The chain combines TRBV30 with TRBJ2-7; possible D gene TRBD1, 5 bases. Germline assignment: CDR1 GTSNPN and CDR2 SVGIG (reference sequence). The CDR3 extends over 14 amino acids. The V end was cut by 3 bases, the J end by 3 bases, with 15 bases between. CDR3 sequence: CAWRATTDNYEQYF. CDR3 bases: TGTGCCTGGAGGGCTACGACAGACAACTACGAGCAGTACTTC.

The J gene is TRBJ1-4, the V gene TRBV9; D remains unclear. The ends were cut back, 0 bases at V and 7 bases at J, with 10 bases in the middle. Germline values: CDR1 SGDLS, CDR2 YYNGEE. The length of the CDR3 is 14 residues. CDR3 sequence: CASSVGSGGEKLFF. As DNA, the CDR3 is TGTGCCAGCAGCGTAGGGTCGGGAGGTGAAAAACTGTTTTTT.

CDR3 bases: TGTGCCAGCACCCGTGTCACTGAAGCTTTCTTT. Protein sequence: CASTRVTEAFF. V gene TRBV7-9 combines with J gene TRBJ1-1; D gene ambiguous. Trimming pared 7 bases from V and 4 bases from J, leaving 7 bases between. The germline gives CDR1 SEHNR, CDR2 FQNEAQ (reference sequence). This CDR3 spans 11 amino acids.

This chain joins TRBV18 and TRBJ2-1; 11 positions agree with TRBD2. Germline values: CDR1 KGHSH, CDR2 LQKENI. This CDR3 comprises 17 residues. V was clipped by 3 bases and J by 0 bases; unmatched bases: 4. DNA for the CDR3: TGTGCCAGCTCACCCACTAGCGGGGGAAGCTCCTACAATGAGCAGTTCTTC. Encoded protein: CASSPTSGGSSYNEQFF.

As DNA, the CDR3 is TGTGCCAGCAGCGACGGTGGCAGGAATTCACCCCTCCACTTT. Amino acids: CASSDGGRNSPLHF. The chain recombines TRBV5-4 with TRBJ1-6; D is uncertain. The CDR3 is 14 residues long. CDR1 is SGHNT, CDR2 YYREEE, per germline (reference sequence). V dropped 4 bases and J dropped 7 bases, with 12 bases sitting between them.